The 19 T cell receptor beta chains in this list originate from one sample, sequenced in a study of T cells in Graves' hyperthyroidism and ophthalmopathy (dated by TCRdb to between 2018 and 2021). The method behind the library was multiplex PCR. Sequencing instrument: Illumina HiSeq 2000. TCR beta CDR3 regions were amplified from RNA transcripts. The TCR CDR3 was subjected to a first round of RT-PCR using the HTBI primer set and the Qiagen OneStep RT-PCR kit. In-frame beta chains were kept once TCRdb had trimmed the public reads at Q25 with fastp and called clones with MiXCR. Rows are combined by CDR3 protein, so each entry shows the most common genes and DNA. The sample table holds about 420,000 distinct CDR3 sequences, of which approximately 15% were seen once. Around an eighth of the sample is taken by the ten largest. The sample consisted of blood. These receptors originate from a woman younger than 30 with Graves' hyperthyroidism.

This clonotype was detected many times. The chain links TRBV11-2 to TRBJ2-7; the D call may be TRBD1 or TRBD2 (6 bases each). Trimming removed 0 bases from V and 2 bases from J, with 11 bases in between. Per germline, CDR1 SGHAT and CDR2 FQNNGV. The CDR3 covers 15 residues. The CDR3 loop is CASSLEQGGPYEQYF. In DNA form, the CDR3 reads TGTGCCAGCAGCTTAGAACAGGGAGGCCCCTACGAGCAGTACTTC.

This clonotype was seen ten or more times. The rearrangement joins TRBV11-2 to TRBJ2-7; possible D gene TRBD2, 5 bases. This CDR3 has 14 amino acids. Trimming removed 3 bases at V and 0 bases at J, with 9 bases between. CDR1 is SGHAT, CDR2 FQNNGV, per germline. CDR3 DNA sequence: TGTGCCAGCAGCTTCAGCGGTCACTCCTACGAGCAGTACTTC. Translating it yields CASSFSGHSYEQYF.

This clonotype showed up many times. The chain couples TRBV29-1 to TRBJ2-3, with TRBD1 matching over 7 bases. Germline V gene sequence: CDR1 SQVTM, CDR2 ANQGSEA. The ends lost 6 bases at V and 4 bases at J; junction bases unmatched: 7. The CDR3 is made up of 13 amino acids. The CDR3 DNA follows: TGCAGCGTCTCCAGACAGGGACCAGATACGCAGTATTTT. Translated: CSVSRQGPDTQYF.

This clonotype has ten or more counts. A read error may produce the germline difference seen at one junction end. The chain carries TRBV3-1 and TRBJ1-2; D remains unclear. Germline CDR1 reads LGHDT; CDR2 reads YNNKEL (reference sequence). This CDR3 spans 16 amino acids. The CDR3 DNA reads as TGTGCCAGCAGCGAAGATGGGGTTCCAGCAGGTTGGGGCTACACCTTC. This gives the protein CASSEDGVPAGWGYTF.

The chain has TRBV20-1 and TRBJ1-6; TRBD1 aligns across 7 bases. CDR3 length: 13 amino acids. Trimming at V came to 6 bases and at J to 10 bases, leaving 9 bases not matched to a gene. The germline V gene has CDR1 DFQATT and CDR2 SNEGSKA (reference sequence). The CDR3, as DNA: TGCAGTGCGCAACAGGGGTTTGGCTCACCCCTCCACTTT. It encodes CSAQQGFGSPLHF.

This clonotype occurred a few times. This may be a read error: a much more frequent sequence differs by one nucleotide. Since no conserved phenylalanine or tryptophan closes the CDR3, a read error is the likely cause. This chain uses TRBV28 with TRBJ2-2; 7 bases fit TRBD2. The germline V gene encodes CDR1 MDHEN and CDR2 SYDVKM. With 3 bases clipped from V and 5 bases from J, the junction kept 6 bases outside the gene matches. This CDR3 has 15 residues. The CDR3 region has the DNA TGTGCCAGCAGTTTTATCGGGAGGTATACCGGGGAGCTGTTTTCT. It codes for CASSFIGRYTGELFS.

This clonotype was seen many times. The chain is built from TRBV11-2 and TRBJ2-7; either TRBD1 or TRBD2 may supply D (5 bases each). The V gene lost 0 bases and the J gene lost 3 bases, with 18 bases spanning the gap. Per germline, CDR1 SGHAT and CDR2 FQNNGV. The CDR3 sequence is 17 residues long. CDR3 coding DNA: TGTGCCAGCAGCTTAGAGGGACCTTGGCACGCTGACTACGAGCAGTACTTC. This encodes CASSLEGPWHADYEQYF.

The chain joins TRBV7-2 to TRBJ2-1, with 9 bases lining up with TRBD2. The V gene end was trimmed by 4 bases and the J gene end by 15 bases; junction bases not matched to a gene: 16. This CDR3 is built from 15 residues. The germline gives CDR1 SGHTA, CDR2 FQGNSA. This chain's CDR3 is CASSSPGLASDFGFF. CDR3 DNA sequence: TGTGCCAGCAGCTCTCCTGGACTAGCGTCCGATTTCGGGTTCTTC. Together with reference TRBV7-2 and TRBJ2-1, the CDR3 gives the full variable domain: GAGVSQSPSNKVTEKGKDVELRCDPISGHTALYWYRQSLGQGLEFLIYFQGNSAPDKSGLPSDRFSAERTGGSVSTLTIQRTQQEDSAVYLCASSSPGLASDFGFFGPGTRLTVL.

The table lists this clonotype with many counts. The CDR3 is CATRGQGAQRAFF. CDR3 coding DNA: TGTGCCACCAGGGGACAGGGGGCGCAACGGGCTTTCTTT. The chain combines TRBV24-1 with TRBJ1-1, with TRBD1 identical over 12 bases. V dropped 7 bases and J dropped 11; count of bases not matched to a gene: 7. CDR1 and CDR2 from the germline V gene are KGHDR and SFDVKD. This CDR3 is 13 amino acids long.

This clonotype was observed many times. The chain employs TRBV2 and TRBJ2-3, with D unclear. This CDR3 comprises 13 residues. The V end lost 4 bases, the J end lost 4 bases, and 9 bases lay between the germline ends. Germline CDR1 reads SNHLY; CDR2 reads FYNNEI. CDR3 protein: CASSGNRADTQYF. CDR3 sequence (DNA): TGTGCCAGCAGTGGGAACCGGGCAGATACGCAGTATTTT.

A note on this clonotype: A much larger clone differs by one base, so this may be a read error. CDR3 sequence (DNA): TGCGCCAGCAGCCCCAGGCCGACTAGCACCTACAATGGGCAGTTCTTC. Protein: CASSPRPTSTYNGQFF. V and J are TRBV5-1 and TRBJ2-1; 7 bases fit TRBD2. Germline V gives CDR1 SGHRS, CDR2 YFSETQ. The CDR3 is 16 residues long.

V is TRBV5-1 and J is TRBJ2-5; no clear D gene. The germline CDR1 and CDR2 sequences are SGHRS and YFSETQ. This CDR3 has 14 residues. V was clipped by 0 bases and J by 5 bases, with 11 bases between them. Written as DNA, the CDR3 is TGCGCCAGCAGCTTGGCCGTCGGCGTCGAGACCCAGTACTTC. Residues: CASSLAVGVETQYF.

This clonotype has just a few counts. A much larger clonotype is one base distant, so this may be a read error. This is likely a read error, given that the CDR3 carries no conserved phenylalanine or tryptophan at its end. The gene calls are TRBV11-1 and TRBJ1-5; a weak D match, TRBD1 (5 bases). V was clipped by 5 bases and J by 2 bases, with 7 bases between them. The CDR3 contains 13 residues. CDR1 and CDR2 (germline): SGHAT, FQDESV (reference sequence). CDR3 bases: TGTGCCAGCAGCCGGGACGGCAATCAGCCCCAGCATCTT. As protein: CASSRDGNQPQHL.

The chain combines TRBV6-1 with TRBJ2-2; D not resolved. Trimming took off 5 bases at V and 5 bases at J, with 12 bases between the two ends. The CDR3 is 14 residues long. Looked up from germline, CDR1 is MNHNS and CDR2 is SASEGT. The CDR3 is CASSPLAGTGELFF. DNA of the CDR3: TGTGCCAGCAGTCCATTAGCCGGGACCGGGGAGCTGTTTTTT.

The chain carries TRBV6-1 and TRBJ2-4; no clear D. The length of the CDR3 is 14 residues. Germline loops: CDR1 MNHNS, CDR2 SASEGT. V lost 5 bases, J lost 6 bases, and 14 bases lay in between. The CDR3 region is CASSYYDNSNIQYF. As DNA, the CDR3 is TGTGCCAGCAGTTATTATGACAATTCAAACATTCAGTACTTC.

This clonotype was seen at least ten times. The chain links TRBV28 to TRBJ2-7; D gene ambiguous. CDR1 and CDR2 from the germline V gene are MDHEN and SYDVKM. Trimming took 2 bases from V and 3 from J, leaving 23 bases between them. The CDR3 extends over 18 amino acids. Here the CDR3 DNA reads TGTGCCAGCAGTTTAAAGGTCGGACGCAGGAAAGCAAACTACGAGCAGTACTTC. Protein: CASSLKVGRRKANYEQYF.

This clonotype was seen ten or more times. CDR3 nucleotide sequence: TGTGCCAGCAGCTCCCGGGGTCGAAGCGCCGATGAGCAGTTCTTC. Encoded protein: CASSSRGRSADEQFF. The chain combines TRBV7-8 with TRBJ2-1; D possibly corresponds to TRBD2 (5 bases). Germline CDR1 reads SGHVS; CDR2 reads FQNEAQ. V lost 4 bases, J lost 8 bases, and 18 bases lay in between. CDR3 size: 15 residues.

This clonotype was seen at least ten times. The rearrangement joins TRBV20-1 to TRBJ1-2; 7 bases align to TRBD1. The CDR3 is made up of 13 amino acids. The germline CDR1 and CDR2 sequences are DFQATT and SNEGSKA (reference sequence). The trim removed 4 bases at V and 8 bases at J, leaving 10 bases unmatched. Here the CDR3 reads CSATEGAFGGYTF. CDR3 sequence (DNA): TGCAGTGCTACGGAGGGGGCATTTGGGGGCTACACCTTC.

This clonotype has at least ten counts. The chain recombines TRBV13 with TRBJ2-3, with D perhaps assigned TRBD1 or TRBD2 (5 bases each). The CDR3 is made up of 13 amino acids. With 5 bases removed from V and 2 bases from J, the gap between germline ends came to 8 bases. In germline, CDR1 is PRHDT, CDR2 FYEKMQ (reference sequence). CDR3 sequence reads: CASSGTTTDTQYF. Written as DNA, the CDR3 is TGTGCCAGCAGCGGGACCACCACAGATACGCAGTATTTT.